This T cell receptor (beta chain) was sequenced for a study of PD-1 blockade in classical Hodgkin lymphoma (TCRdb year 2020). Concerning the study at large: The study used TCR beta sequencing and CyTOF to define a peripheral blood immune signature of response to PD-1 blockade in classical Hodgkin lymphoma.

Genomic DNA was extracted with the Qiagen DNeasy kit from unsorted PBMCs and from negatively selected CD4+ and CD8+ fractions. Amplification of TCR beta CDR3 regions was done by immunoSEQ multiplex PCR with primers that anneal to V and J segments. A synthetic immune receptor repertoire was used to minimize amplification bias, and any remaining bias was removed computationally after sequencing. Per the original workflow: Custom Python scripts were used to quantify repertoire diversity as the Shannon entropy index. Unsorted, CD4+ and CD8+ repertoires were examined separately, except in combined analyses, for which CD4+ and CD8+ sequences were merged in silico. TCRdb obtained this table from immuneACCESS and retained in-frame rearrangements with V and J assigned. These tables miss some clones; where compared with another copy, unresolved V genes account for less than half of the shortfall, and the remainder is unexplained. V and J calls and clone size come straight from that table; D and trimming were deduced from the DNA. This sample lists 70,000 or so clones; over 90% were detected once. The top ten clones comprise roughly 2.6% of the sample.

Overall results and qualifications from the work: Baseline TCR diversity was reported to be lower in newly diagnosed patients than in healthy donors, and even lower in relapsed/refractory patients. The study covered only a single clinical trial cohort, and the causes of the repertoire differences, possibly disease activity or prior therapy, were still not defined.

Concerning this clone: What this receptor recognizes is not known. The junction departs from the called germline gene at one end, perhaps through a read error.

From the germline V gene, CDR1 is SNHLY and CDR2 is FYNNEI. The CDR3 covers 12 residues, taking in both the cysteine and the phenylalanine. The kept DNA is CDR3 alone, 36 bases in frame from the first base. This specimen's time point label, interpreted: newly diagnosed, previously untreated cHL patient sample. As a comparison group for the relapsed/refractory trial patients, PBMCs were sequenced from patients with newly diagnosed, previously untreated classical Hodgkin lymphoma. Peripheral blood was collected in 8 mL Vacutainer Cell Preparation Tubes, from which PBMCs were isolated by centrifugation and then cryopreserved.

The clonotype comes from a human donor with classical Hodgkin lymphoma. Sequenced sample: peripheral blood mononuclear cells (PBMCs). In this chain, TRBV2 is recombined with TRBJ1-3; TRBD1 is perhaps the D gene, given 6 matching bases. In nucleotides, the sequence is TGTGCCAGCAGTGACCGCGGACAGAACGGGCATTTT. Its protein product is CASSDRGQNGHF.